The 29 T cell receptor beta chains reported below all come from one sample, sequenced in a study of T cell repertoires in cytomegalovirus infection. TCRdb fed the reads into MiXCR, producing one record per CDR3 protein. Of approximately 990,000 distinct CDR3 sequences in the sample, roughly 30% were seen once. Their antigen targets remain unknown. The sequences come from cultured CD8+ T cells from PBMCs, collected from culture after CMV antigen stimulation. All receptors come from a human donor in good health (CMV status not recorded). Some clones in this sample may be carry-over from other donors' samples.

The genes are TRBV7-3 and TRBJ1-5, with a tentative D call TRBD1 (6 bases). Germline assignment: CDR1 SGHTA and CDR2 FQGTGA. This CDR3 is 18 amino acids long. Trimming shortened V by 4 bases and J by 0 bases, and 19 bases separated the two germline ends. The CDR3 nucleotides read TGTGCCAGCAGCTCAGACGGGGGCGGATCCCTTAGCAATCAGCCCCAGCATTTT. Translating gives CASSSDGGGSLSNQPQHF.

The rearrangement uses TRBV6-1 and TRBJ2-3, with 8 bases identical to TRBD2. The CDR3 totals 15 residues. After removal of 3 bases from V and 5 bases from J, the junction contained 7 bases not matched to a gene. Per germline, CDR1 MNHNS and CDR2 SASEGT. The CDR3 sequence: CASSDREGLIDTQYF. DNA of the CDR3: TGTGCCAGCAGTGATCGGGAGGGGCTAATAGATACGCAGTATTTT.

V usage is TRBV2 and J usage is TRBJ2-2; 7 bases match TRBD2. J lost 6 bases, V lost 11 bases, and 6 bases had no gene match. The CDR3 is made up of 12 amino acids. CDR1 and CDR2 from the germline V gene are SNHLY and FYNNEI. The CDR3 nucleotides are TGTGCCTATGCGGGGGTGGCCGGGGAGCTGTTTTTT. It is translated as CAYAGVAGELFF. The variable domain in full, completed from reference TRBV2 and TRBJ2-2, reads EPEVTQTPSHQVTQMGQEVILRCVPISNHLYFYWYRQILGQKVEFLVSFYNNEISEKSEIFDDQFSVERPDGSNFTLKIRSTKLEDSAMYFCAYAGVAGELFFGEGSRLTVL.

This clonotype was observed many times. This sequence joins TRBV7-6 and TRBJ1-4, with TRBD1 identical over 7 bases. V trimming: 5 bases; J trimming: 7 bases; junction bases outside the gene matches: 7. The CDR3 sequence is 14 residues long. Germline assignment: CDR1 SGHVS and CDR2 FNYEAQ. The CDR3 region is CASSPTGTGEKLFF. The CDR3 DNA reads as TGTGCCAGCAGCCCGACAGGGACGGGTGAAAAACTGTTTTTT.

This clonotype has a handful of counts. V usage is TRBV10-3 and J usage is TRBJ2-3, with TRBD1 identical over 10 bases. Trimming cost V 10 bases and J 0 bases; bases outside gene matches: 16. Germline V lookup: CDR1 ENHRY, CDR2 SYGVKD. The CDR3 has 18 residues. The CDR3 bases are TGTGCCACCGCCGGGTTGGACAGGGGGGCCCCTAGCACAGATACGCAGTATTTT. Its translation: CATAGLDRGAPSTDTQYF.

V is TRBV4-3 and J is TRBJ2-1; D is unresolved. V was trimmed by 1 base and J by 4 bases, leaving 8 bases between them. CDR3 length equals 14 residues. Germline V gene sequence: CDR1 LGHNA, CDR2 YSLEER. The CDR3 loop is CASSQGRLYNEQFF. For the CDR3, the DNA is TGCGCCAGCAGCCAAGGACGGCTTTACAATGAGCAGTTCTTC.

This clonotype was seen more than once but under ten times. The CDR3 reads CASTSGTSPENEQFF. CDR3 in DNA: TGTGCCAGCACCTCCGGGACTAGCCCCGAAAATGAGCAGTTCTTC. The chain combines TRBV27 with TRBJ2-1; 9 bases agree with TRBD2. Germline loops: CDR1 MNHEY, CDR2 SMNVEV (reference sequence). V lost 7 bases and J lost 7; bases outside the gene matches: 11. The CDR3 has 15 residues.

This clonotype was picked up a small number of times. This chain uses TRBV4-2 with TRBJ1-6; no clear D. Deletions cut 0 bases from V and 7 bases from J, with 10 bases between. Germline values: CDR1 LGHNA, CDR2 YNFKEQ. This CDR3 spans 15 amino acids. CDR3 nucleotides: TGTGCCAGCAGCCAAGATCGTCCGAGGAATTCACCCCTCCACTTT. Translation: CASSQDRPRNSPLHF.

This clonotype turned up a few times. The CDR3 coding sequence is TGTGCCAGCAGTTACGCTAGCGGGGTAGCTGAGCAGTTCTTC. Protein sequence: CASSYASGVAEQFF. The gene calls are TRBV6-5 and TRBJ2-1, with 9 bases lining up with TRBD2. Germline loops: CDR1 MNHEY, CDR2 SVGAGI. The ends lost 2 bases at V and 9 bases at J; junction bases unmatched: 5. This CDR3 has 14 amino acids.

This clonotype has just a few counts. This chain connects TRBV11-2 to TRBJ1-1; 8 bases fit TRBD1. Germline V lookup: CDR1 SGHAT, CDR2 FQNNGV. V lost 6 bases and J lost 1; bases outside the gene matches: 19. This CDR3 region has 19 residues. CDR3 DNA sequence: TGTGCCAGCAGTTCCAGGGGGCAAAGGGGTCCTAAAGGGAACACTGAAGCTTTCTTT. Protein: CASSSRGQRGPKGNTEAFF.

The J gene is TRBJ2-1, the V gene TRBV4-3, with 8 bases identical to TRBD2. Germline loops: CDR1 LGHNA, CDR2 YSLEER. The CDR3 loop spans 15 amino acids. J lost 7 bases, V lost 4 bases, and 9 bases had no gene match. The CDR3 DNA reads TGCGCCAGCAGCCCCAGCAGCGGGGGTAGAAATGAGCAGTTCTTC. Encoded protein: CASSPSSGGRNEQFF.

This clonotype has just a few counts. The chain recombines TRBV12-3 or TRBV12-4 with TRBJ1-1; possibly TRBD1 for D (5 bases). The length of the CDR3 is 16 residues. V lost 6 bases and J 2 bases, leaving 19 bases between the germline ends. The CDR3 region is CASRQSGGRSNTEAFF. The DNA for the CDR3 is TGTGCCAGCAGGCAGTCGGGGGGACGGTCCAACACTGAAGCTTTCTTT.

CDR3 nucleotides: TGCAGTGCTCGGAGGGACTACGACTCTGGAAACACCATATATTTT. Its protein is CSARRDYDSGNTIYF. The rearrangement links TRBV20-1 to TRBJ1-3; tentatively, D is TRBD1 (5 bases). V was clipped by 5 bases and J by 0 bases, with 14 bases between them. CDR1 is DFQATT, CDR2 SNEGSKA, per germline (reference sequence). The length of the CDR3 is 15 residues.

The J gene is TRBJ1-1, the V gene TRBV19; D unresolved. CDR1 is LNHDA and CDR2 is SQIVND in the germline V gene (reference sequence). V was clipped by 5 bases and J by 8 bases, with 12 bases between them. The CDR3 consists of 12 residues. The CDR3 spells CASSSRADEAFF. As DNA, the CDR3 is TGTGCCAGTAGTTCCCGGGCGGACGAAGCTTTCTTT.

The CDR3 spells CSVEGGTSGGLSGDTQYF. The CDR3 nucleotides read TGCAGCGTTGAAGGAGGGACTAGCGGGGGCCTTTCGGGAGATACGCAGTATTTT. The V and J genes are TRBV29-1 and TRBJ2-3, with 14 positions matching TRBD2. This CDR3 comprises 18 residues. V trimming: 1 base; J trimming: 5 bases; junction bases outside the gene matches: 11. Germline V gene lookup returns CDR1 SQVTM and CDR2 ANQGSEA.

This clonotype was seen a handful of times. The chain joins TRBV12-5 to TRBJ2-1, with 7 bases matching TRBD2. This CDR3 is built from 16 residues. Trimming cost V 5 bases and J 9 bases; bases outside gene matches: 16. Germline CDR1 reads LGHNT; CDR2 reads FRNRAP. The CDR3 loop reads CASGLTGLGGAGEQFF. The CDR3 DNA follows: TGTGCTAGTGGTCTCACCGGACTAGGAGGGGCCGGTGAGCAGTTCTTC. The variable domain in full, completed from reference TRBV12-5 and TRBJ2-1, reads DARVTQTPRHKVTEMGQEVTMRCQPILGHNTVFWYRQTMMQGLELLAYFRNRAPLDDSGMPKDRFSAEMPDATLATLKIQPSEPRDSAVYFCASGLTGLGGAGEQFFGPGTRLTVL.

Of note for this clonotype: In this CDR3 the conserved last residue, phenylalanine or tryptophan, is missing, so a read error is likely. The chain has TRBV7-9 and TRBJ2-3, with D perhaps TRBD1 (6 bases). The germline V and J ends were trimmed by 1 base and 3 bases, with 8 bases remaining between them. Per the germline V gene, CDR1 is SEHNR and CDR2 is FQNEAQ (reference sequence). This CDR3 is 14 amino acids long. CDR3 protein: CASSLGTDTDTQYL. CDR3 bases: TGTGCCAGCAGCTTAGGGACAGATACAGATACGCAGTATTTA.

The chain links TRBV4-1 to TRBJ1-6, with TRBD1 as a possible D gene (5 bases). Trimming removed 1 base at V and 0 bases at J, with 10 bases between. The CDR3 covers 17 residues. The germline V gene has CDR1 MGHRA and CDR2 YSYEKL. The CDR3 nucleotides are TGCGCCAGCAGCCAAGGGGGGTCGAGCTCCTATAATTCACCCCTCCACTTT. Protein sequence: CASSQGGSSSYNSPLHF.

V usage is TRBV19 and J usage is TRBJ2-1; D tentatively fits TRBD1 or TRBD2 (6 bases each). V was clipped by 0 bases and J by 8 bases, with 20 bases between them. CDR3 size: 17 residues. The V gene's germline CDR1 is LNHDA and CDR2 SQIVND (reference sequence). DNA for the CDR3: TGTGCCAGTAGTATAGAGGGGGCGGGATACTACTCGGATGAGCAGTTCTTC. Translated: CASSIEGAGYYSDEQFF. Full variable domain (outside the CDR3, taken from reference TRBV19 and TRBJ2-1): DGGITQSPKYLFRKEGQNVTLSCEQNLNHDAMYWYRQDPGQGLRLIYYSQIVNDFQKGDIAEGYSVSREKKESFPLTVTSAQKNPTAFYLCASSIEGAGYYSDEQFFGPGTRLTVL.

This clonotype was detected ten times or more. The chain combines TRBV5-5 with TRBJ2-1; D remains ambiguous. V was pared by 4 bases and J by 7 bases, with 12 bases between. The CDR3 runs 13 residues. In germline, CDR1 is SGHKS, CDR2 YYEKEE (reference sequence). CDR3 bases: TGTGCCAGCAGCAACTCTCTGAGGAATGAGCAGTTCTTC. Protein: CASSNSLRNEQFF.

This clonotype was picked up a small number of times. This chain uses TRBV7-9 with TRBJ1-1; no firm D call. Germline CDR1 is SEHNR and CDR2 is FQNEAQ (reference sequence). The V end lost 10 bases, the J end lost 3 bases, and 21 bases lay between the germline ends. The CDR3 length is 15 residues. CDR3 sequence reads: CATHAEDRFDTEAFF. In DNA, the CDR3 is TGTGCCACCCACGCGGAGGACCGGTTCGACACTGAAGCTTTCTTT.

Here the CDR3 reads CASKRRGGENTGELFF. In DNA, the CDR3 is TGTGCCAGCAAAAGAAGGGGGGGCGAGAACACCGGGGAGCTGTTTTTT. The chain recombines TRBV28 with TRBJ2-2; D might be TRBD2 (7 bases). CDR1 is MDHEN, CDR2 SYDVKM, per germline. V lost 7 bases to trimming and J lost 1 base, with 16 bases between them. The CDR3 has 16 residues.

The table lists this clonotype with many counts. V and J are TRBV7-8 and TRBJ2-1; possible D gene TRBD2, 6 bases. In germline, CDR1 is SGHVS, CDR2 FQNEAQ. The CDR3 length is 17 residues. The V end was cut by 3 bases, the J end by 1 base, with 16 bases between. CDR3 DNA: TGTGCCAGCAGCTTCCTTAGACCAAGCGGGTCCTACAATGAGCAGTTCTTC. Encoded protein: CASSFLRPSGSYNEQFF.

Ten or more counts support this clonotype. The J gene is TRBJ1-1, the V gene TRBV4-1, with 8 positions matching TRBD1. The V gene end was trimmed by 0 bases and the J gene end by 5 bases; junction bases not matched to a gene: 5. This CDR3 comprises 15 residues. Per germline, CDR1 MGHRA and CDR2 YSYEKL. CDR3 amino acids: CASSQDGQGWTEAFF. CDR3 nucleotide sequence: TGCGCCAGCAGCCAAGACGGACAGGGATGGACTGAAGCTTTCTTT.

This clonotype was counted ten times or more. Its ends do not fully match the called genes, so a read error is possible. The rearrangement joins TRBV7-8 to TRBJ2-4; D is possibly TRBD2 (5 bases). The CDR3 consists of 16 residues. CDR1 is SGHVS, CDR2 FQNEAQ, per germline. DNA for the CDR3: TGTGCCAGCAGCTTAATATCCCCGCTAGCCGAAAACATTCAGTACTTC. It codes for CASSLISPLAENIQYF.

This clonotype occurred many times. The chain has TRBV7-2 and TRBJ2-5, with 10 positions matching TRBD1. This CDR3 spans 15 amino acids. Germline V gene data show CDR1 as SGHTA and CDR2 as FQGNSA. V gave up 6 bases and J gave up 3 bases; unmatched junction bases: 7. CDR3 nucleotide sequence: TGTGCCAGCAGGCCTCCGGGACAGGGGAAAGAGACCCAGTACTTC. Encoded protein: CASRPPGQGKETQYF.

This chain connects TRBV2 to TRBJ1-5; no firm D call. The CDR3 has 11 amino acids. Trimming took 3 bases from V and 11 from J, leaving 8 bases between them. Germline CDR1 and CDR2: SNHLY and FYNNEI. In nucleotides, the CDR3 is TGTGCCAGCAGTGAGTCCATCTCCCAGCATTTT. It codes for CASSESISQHF.

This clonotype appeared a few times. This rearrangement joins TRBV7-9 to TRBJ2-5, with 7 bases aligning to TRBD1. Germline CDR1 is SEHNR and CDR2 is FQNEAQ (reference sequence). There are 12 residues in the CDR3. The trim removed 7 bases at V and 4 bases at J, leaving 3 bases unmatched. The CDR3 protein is CASINRGETQYF. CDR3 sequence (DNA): TGTGCCAGCATCAACAGGGGAGAGACCCAGTACTTC.

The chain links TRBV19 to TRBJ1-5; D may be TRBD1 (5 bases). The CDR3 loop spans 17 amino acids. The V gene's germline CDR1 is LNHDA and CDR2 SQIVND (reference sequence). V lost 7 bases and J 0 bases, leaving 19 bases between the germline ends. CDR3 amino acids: CASTSPDREVSNQPQHF. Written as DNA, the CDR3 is TGTGCCAGTACCTCCCCCGACAGAGAAGTTAGCAATCAGCCCCAGCATTTT. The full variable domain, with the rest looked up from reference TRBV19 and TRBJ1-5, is DGGITQSPKYLFRKEGQNVTLSCEQNLNHDAMYWYRQDPGQGLRLIYYSQIVNDFQKGDIAEGYSVSREKKESFPLTVTSAQKNPTAFYLCASTSPDREVSNQPQHFGDGTRLSIL.